This TCR beta chain originates from a study of T cell changes during pregnancy in multiple sclerosis. Assay used: immunoSEQ multiplex PCR; TCRdb lists only in-frame clones, some missing. Here the sample spans around 110,000 clones, 91% being singletons. The V segment lost 4 bases and the J segment 7 bases; nucleotides outside the gene matches: 14. Germline CDR1 and CDR2: MGHDK and SYGVNS. There are 17 residues in the CDR3. The specimen comprised peripheral blood, sampled before pregnancy. The clonotype comes from a female donor with multiple sclerosis, enrolled in a pregnancy study. This chain joins TRBV25-1 and TRBJ2-4, with 9 bases identical to TRBD1. As DNA, the CDR3 is TGTGCCAGCAGTGCTTTGGCTGGACAGGGGAGTAAGAACATTCAGTACTTC. This codes for CASSALAGQGSKNIQYF.